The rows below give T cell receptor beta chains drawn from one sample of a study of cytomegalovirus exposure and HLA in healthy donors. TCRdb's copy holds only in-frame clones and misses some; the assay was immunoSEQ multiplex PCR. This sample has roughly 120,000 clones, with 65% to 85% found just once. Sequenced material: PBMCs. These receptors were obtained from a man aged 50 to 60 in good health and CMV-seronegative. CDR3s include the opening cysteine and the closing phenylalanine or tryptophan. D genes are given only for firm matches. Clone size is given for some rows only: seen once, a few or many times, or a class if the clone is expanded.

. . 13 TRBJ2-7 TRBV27 TGTGCCAGCAGCGACGGGGGTCCCTACGAGCAGTACTTC CASSDGGPYEQYF
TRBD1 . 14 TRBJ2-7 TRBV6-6 TGTGCCAGCAGTTCCGGGACAGGGAAGAACGAGCAGTACTTC CASSSGTGKNEQYF
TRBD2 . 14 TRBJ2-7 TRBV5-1 TGCGCCAGCAGCTCAGCCGGGACTACTTATAAGCAGTACTTC CASSSAGTTYKQYF
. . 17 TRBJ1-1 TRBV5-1 TGCGCCAGCAGCTTGAGAACAGGGAGGGATGCGAACACTGAAGCTTTCTTT CASSLRTGRDANTEAFF
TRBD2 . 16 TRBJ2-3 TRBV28 TGTGCCAGCAGTGGGACTAGCGGGGGGCCCGTCAATACGCAGTATTTT CASSGTSGGPVNTQYF
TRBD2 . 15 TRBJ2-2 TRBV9 TGTGCCAGCAGACGGACTAGCGGGGGGGCCGGGGAGCTGTTTTTT CASRRTSGGAGELFF
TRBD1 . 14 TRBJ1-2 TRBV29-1 TGCAGCGTTGCGTTCGACAGGGACGTCTATGGCTACACCTTC CSVAFDRDVYGYTF
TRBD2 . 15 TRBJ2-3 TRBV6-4 TGTGCCAGCAGCCCGGGACTAGGGGCCTCAGATACGCAGTATTTT CASSPGLGASDTQYF
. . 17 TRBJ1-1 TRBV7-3 TGTGCCAGCAGCCTAAGGCAATACAGGATCATGAACACTGAAGCTTTCTTT CASSLRQYRIMNTEAFF
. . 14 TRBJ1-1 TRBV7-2 TGTGCCAGCAGCTTTTCAACCTTTGGTATCGGAGCTTTCTTT CASSFSTFGIGAFF
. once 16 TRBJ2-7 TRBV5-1 TGCGCCAGCAGCTTTCTGATATTAGCCCGGTCCGGAGAGCAGTACTTC CASSFLILARSGEQYF